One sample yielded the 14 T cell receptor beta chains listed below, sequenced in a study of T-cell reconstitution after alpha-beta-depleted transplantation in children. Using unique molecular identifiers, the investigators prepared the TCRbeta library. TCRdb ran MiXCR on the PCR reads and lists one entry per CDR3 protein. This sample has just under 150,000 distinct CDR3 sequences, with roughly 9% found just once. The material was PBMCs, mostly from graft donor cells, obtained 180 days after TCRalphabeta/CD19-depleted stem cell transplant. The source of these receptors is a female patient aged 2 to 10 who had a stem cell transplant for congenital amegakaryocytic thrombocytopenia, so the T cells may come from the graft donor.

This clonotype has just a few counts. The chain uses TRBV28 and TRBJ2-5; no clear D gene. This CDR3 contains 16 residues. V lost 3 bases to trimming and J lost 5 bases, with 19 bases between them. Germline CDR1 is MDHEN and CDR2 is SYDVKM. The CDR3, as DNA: TGTGCCAGCAGTTTGTGGTGGCGACCCGGCGACGAGACCCAGTACTTC. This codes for CASSLWWRPGDETQYF.

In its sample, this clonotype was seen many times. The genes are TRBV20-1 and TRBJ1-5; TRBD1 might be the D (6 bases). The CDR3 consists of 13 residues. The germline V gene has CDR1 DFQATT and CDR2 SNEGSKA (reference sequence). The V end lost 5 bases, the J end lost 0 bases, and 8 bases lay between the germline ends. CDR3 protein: CSAYRASNQPQHF. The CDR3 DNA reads TGCAGTGCTTACAGGGCTAGCAATCAGCCCCAGCATTTT.

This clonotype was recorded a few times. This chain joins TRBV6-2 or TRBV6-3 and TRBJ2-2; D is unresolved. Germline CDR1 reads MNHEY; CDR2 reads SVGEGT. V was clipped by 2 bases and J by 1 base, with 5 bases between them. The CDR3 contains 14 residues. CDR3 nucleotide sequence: TGTGCCAGCAGTTACGTACAGAACACCGGGGAGCTGTTTTTT. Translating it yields CASSYVQNTGELFF.

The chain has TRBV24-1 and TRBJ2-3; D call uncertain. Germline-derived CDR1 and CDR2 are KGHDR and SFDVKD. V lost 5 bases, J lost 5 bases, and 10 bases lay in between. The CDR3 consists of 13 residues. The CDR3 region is CATSALDGDTQYF. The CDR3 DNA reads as TGTGCCACCAGTGCGTTAGATGGAGATACGCAGTATTTT.

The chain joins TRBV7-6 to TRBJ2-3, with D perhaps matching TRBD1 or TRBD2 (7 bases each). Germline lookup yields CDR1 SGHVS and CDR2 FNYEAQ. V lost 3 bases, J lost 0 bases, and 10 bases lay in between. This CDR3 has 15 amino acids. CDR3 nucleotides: TGTGCCAGCAGCTTCCAGGGGGGGAGCACAGATACGCAGTATTTT. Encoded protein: CASSFQGGSTDTQYF.

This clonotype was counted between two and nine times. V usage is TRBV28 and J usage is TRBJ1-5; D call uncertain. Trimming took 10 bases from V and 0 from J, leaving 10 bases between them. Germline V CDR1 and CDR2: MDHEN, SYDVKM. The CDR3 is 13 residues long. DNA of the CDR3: TGTGCCATCGAGGGAGATAGCAATCAGCCCCAGCATTTT. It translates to CAIEGDSNQPQHF.

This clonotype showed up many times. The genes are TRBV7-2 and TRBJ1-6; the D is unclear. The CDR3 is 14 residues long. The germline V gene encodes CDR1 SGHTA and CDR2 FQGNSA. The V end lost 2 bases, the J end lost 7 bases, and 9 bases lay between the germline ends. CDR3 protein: CASSLIGGNSPLHF. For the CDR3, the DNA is TGTGCCAGCAGCTTAATAGGCGGGAATTCACCCCTCCACTTT.

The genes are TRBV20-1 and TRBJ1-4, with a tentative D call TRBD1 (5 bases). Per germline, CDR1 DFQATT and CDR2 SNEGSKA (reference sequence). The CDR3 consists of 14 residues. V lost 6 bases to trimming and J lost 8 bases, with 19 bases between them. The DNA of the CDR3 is TGCAGTGCGATCATGGCGACAGTAGAGGAAAAACTGTTTTTT. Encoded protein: CSAIMATVEEKLFF.

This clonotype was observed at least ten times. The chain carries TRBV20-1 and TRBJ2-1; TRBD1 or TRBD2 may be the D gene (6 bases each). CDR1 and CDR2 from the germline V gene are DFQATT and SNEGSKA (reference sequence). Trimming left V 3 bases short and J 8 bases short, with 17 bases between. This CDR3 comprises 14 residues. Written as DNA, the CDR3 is TGCAGTGCTAGGCTCTACTGGGGGGCCCATGAGCAGTTCTTC. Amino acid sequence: CSARLYWGAHEQFF.

The CDR3 nucleotides are TGTGCCAGCAGTCTCACTAGCGGGAGCCCAGATACGCAGTATTTT. This encodes CASSLTSGSPDTQYF. This chain connects TRBV7-2 to TRBJ2-3; 11 bases match TRBD2. This CDR3 has 15 residues. J lost 4 bases, V lost 6 bases, and 6 bases had no gene match. CDR1 is SGHTA and CDR2 is FQGNSA in the germline V gene.

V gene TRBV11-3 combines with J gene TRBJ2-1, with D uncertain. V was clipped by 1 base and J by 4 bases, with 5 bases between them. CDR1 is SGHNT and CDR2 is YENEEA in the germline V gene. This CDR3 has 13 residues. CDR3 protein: CASSLGNYNEQFF. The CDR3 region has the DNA TGTGCCAGCAGCTTAGGGAATTACAATGAGCAGTTCTTC.

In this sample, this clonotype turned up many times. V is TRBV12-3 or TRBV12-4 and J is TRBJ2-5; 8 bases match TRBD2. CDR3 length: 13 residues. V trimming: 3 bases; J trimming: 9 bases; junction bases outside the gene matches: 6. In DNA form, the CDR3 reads TGTGCCAGCAGTTTGGCGGGAGGAACGTCCCAGTACTTC. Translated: CASSLAGGTSQYF.

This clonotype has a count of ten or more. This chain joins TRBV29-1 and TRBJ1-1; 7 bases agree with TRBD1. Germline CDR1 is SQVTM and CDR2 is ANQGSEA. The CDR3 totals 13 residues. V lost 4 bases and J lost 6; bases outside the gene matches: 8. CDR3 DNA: TGCAGCGTTGTAAGACAGGGCGACGCTGAAGCTTTCTTT. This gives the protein CSVVRQGDAEAFF.

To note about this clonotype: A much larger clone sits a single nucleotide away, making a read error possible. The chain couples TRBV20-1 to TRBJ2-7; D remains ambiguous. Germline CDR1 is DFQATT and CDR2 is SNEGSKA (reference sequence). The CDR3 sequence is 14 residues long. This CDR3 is CSPSSEWSSYEQYF. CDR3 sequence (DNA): TGCAGTCCTAGTTCGGAGTGGAGCTCCTACGAGCAGTACTTC.